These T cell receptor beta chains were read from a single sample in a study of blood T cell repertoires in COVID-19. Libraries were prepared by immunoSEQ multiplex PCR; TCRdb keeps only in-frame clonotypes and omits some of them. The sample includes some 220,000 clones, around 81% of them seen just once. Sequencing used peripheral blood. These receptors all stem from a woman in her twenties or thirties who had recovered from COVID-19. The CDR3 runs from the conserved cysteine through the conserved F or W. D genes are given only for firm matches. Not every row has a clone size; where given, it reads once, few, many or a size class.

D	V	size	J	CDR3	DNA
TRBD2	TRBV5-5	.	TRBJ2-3	CASSLVLAGGPSTDTQYF	TGTGCCAGCAGCTTGGTACTAGCGGGAGGCCCTAGCACAGATACGCAGTATTTT
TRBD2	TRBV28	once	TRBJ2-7	CASSPTWGTSVTEQYF	TGTGCCAGCAGTCCTACATGGGGGACTAGCGTTACCGAGCAGTACTTC
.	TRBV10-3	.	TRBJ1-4	CAISGTGSSSEKLFF	TGTGCCATCAGTGGTACAGGGAGTAGTAGTGAAAAACTGTTTTTT
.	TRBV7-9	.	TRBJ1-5	CASSSGGAGNQPQHF	TGTGCCAGCAGCTCCGGTGGGGCGGGCAATCAGCCCCAGCATTTT
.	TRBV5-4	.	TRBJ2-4	CASSLKQEAGIQYF	TGTGCCAGCAGCTTGAAGCAGGAGGCTGGCATTCAGTACTTC
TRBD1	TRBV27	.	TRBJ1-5	CASARTGDQPQHF	TGTGCCAGCGCTAGAACAGGGGATCAGCCCCAGCATTTT
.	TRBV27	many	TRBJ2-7	CASSRTGTEQYF	TGTGCCAGCAGCAGAACAGGGACCGAGCAGTACTTC
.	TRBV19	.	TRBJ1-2	CASSRRGDYGYTF	TGTGCCAGTAGCCGACGGGGAGACTATGGCTACACCTTC
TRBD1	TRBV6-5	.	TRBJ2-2	CASSSPGQGFTGELFF	TGTGCCAGCAGTTCACCGGGACAGGGATTTACCGGGGAGCTGTTTTTT
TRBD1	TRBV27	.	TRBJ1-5	CASSPGTGDINQPQHF	TGTGCCAGCAGTCCGGGGACAGGGGATATCAATCAGCCCCAGCATTTT
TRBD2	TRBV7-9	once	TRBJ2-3	CASSLGTSGRIGADTQYF	TGTGCCAGCAGCTTAGGGACTAGCGGGAGAATTGGGGCAGATACGCAGTATTTT
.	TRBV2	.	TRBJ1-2	CASRDDRSYGYTF	TGTGCCAGCAGAGACGACAGGTCCTATGGCTACACCTTC
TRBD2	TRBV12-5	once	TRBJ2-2	CASDGGTSGYYTGELFF	TGTGCTAGTGATGGGGGGACTAGCGGGTATTACACCGGGGAGCTGTTTTTT
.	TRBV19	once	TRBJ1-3	CASRIDSSGNTIYF	TGTGCCAGTAGGATCGACAGCTCTGGAAACACCATATATTTT
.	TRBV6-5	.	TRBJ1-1	CASIQERGYTEAFF	TGTGCCAGCATCCAGGAACGGGGGTACACTGAAGCTTTCTTT
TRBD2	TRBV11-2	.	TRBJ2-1	CASSPTRLEAGAYNEQFF	TGTGCCAGCAGCCCCACAAGATTGGAAGCGGGAGCTTACAATGAGCAGTTCTTC
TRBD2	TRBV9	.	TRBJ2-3	CASSGGAGGPTTDTQYF	TGTGCCAGCAGCGGAGGAGCGGGAGGGCCCACGACAGATACGCAGTATTTT
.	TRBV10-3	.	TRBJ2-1	CAISESRRYNEQFF	TGTGCCATCAGTGAGTCTCGTCGCTACAATGAGCAGTTCTTC
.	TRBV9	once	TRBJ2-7	CASSVEDTTFYEQYF	TGTGCCAGCAGCGTAGAGGACACAACCTTCTACGAGCAGTACTTC
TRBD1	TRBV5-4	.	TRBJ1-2	CASSTRGQGVADGYTF	TGTGCCAGCAGCACTAGAGGACAGGGAGTAGCGGATGGCTACACCTTC
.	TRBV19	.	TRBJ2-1	CASSTRGLSYNEQFF	TGTGCCAGTAGTACCCGGGGTCTCTCCTACAATGAGCAGTTCTTC
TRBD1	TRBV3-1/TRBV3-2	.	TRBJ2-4	CASSLTGVAKNIQYF	TGTGCCAGCAGCCTCACAGGGGTGGCCAAAAACATTCAGTACTTC
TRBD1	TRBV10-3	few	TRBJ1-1	CATRSEGAGTEAFF	TGTGCCACAAGAAGCGAGGGGGCGGGAACTGAAGCTTTCTTT
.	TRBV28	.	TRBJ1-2	CASSLFVGALKNYGYTF	TGTGCCAGCAGTTTATTCGTTGGGGCCCTTAAGAACTATGGCTACACCTTC
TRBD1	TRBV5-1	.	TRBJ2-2	CASSLGYLGQGEELFF	TGCGCCAGCAGCTTGGGTTACTTGGGACAGGGCGAGGAGCTGTTTTTT
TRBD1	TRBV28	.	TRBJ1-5	CASSRTGMSNQPQHF	TGTGCCAGCAGTCGGACAGGTATGAGCAATCAGCCCCAGCATTTT
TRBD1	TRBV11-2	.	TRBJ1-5	CASSLGTGGWDQPQHF	TGTGCCAGCAGCTTAGGAACAGGGGGCTGGGATCAGCCCCAGCATTTT
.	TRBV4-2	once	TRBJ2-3	CASSQGPAAAQYF	TGTGCCAGCAGCCAAGGGCCCGCAGCGGCGCAGTATTTT
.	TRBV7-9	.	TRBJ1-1	CASSSPPTVNTEAFF	TGTGCCAGCAGCTCACCCCCCACAGTGAACACTGAAGCTTTCTTT
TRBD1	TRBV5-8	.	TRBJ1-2	CASSFSGGNYGYTF	TGTGCCAGCAGCTTCTCAGGGGGAAACTATGGCTACACCTTC
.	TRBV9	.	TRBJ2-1	CASNPGTNFGNEQFF	TGTGCCAGCAATCCCGGGACAAATTTCGGCAATGAGCAGTTCTTC
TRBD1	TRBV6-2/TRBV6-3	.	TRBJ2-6	CASSTYPQGAGANVLTF	TGTGCCAGCAGTACATACCCGCAGGGGGCTGGGGCCAACGTCCTGACTTTC
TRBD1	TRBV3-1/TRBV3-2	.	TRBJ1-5	CASSLGTAYSNQPQHF	TGTGCCAGCAGCCTAGGGACAGCTTATAGCAATCAGCCCCAGCATTTT
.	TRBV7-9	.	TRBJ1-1	CASSLGGFTEAFF	TGTGCCAGCAGCTTAGGCGGTTTCACTGAAGCTTTCTTT
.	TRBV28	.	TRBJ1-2	CASSSGARTGYTF	TGTGCCAGCAGTTCAGGGGCGAGGACTGGCTACACCTTC
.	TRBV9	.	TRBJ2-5	CASSPQGIRRETQYF	TGTGCCAGCAGCCCCCAGGGGATTAGAAGGGAGACCCAGTACTTC
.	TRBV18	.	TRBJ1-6	CASSPNGSGAPLHF	TGTGCCAGCTCACCTAACGGGAGCGGTGCACCCCTCCACTTT
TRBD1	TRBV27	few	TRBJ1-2	CASSFVPGGANGYTF	TGTGCCAGCAGTTTCGTCCCAGGGGGCGCAAATGGCTACACCTTC
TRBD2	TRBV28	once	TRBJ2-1	CASSFGTSINEQFF	TGTGCCAGCAGTTTTGGGACTAGTATCAATGAGCAGTTCTTC
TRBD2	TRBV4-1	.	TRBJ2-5	CASSQRGGSGETQYF	TGCGCCAGCAGCCAGAGGGGCGGGAGCGGGGAGACCCAGTACTTC
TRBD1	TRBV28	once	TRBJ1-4	CASSSGTVNEKLFF	TGTGCCAGCAGTTCCGGGACAGTTAATGAAAAACTGTTTTTT
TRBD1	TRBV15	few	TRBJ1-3	CATSRDRTGGNTIYF	TGTGCCACCAGCAGAGATCGGACAGGGGGAAACACCATATATTTT
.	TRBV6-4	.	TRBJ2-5	CASRLGQETQYF	TGTGCCAGCCGCCTGGGGCAGGAGACCCAGTACTTC
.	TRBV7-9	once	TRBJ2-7	CASSFTGNYEQYF	TGTGCCAGCAGCTTCACAGGGAACTACGAGCAGTACTTC
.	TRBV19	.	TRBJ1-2	CASTTSQRRFYGYTF	TGTGCCAGCACAACTTCGCAGCGGCGCTTCTATGGCTACACCTTC
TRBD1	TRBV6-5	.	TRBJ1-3	CASSLTGGGNTIYF	TGTGCCAGCAGCTTGACAGGGGGAGGAAACACCATATATTTT
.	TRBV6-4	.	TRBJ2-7	CASSDSTGGRIREQYF	TGTGCCAGCAGTGACTCGACCGGGGGGCGGATTCGCGAGCAGTACTTC
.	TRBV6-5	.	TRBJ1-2	CASSYSKAASYGYTF	TGTGCCAGCAGTTACTCGAAGGCAGCTAGCTATGGCTACACCTTC